The 12 T cell receptor beta chains below come from one sample, sequenced in a study of immune characterization of retroperitoneal liposarcoma. MiXCR was run by TCRdb on the PCR reads, yielding one entry per CDR3 protein. The sample holds several thousand distinct CDR3 sequences, 25% to 30% seen once. Input material: blood. These receptors came from a male donor with retroperitoneal liposarcoma.

J is TRBJ2-5 and V is TRBV4-3; 8 positions match TRBD1. Germline V gives CDR1 LGHNA, CDR2 YSLEER. This CDR3 has 15 amino acids. V shed 4 bases and J 2 bases; nucleotides not matched to a gene: 6. The CDR3: CASSLRTGWQETQYF. The CDR3 nucleotides read TGCGCCAGCAGCCTTCGGACAGGGTGGCAAGAGACCCAGTACTTC.

The chain employs TRBV12-3 or TRBV12-4 and TRBJ1-5, with D uncertain. The CDR3 has 19 residues. V was clipped by 6 bases and J by 5 bases, with 29 bases between them. The CDR3 here is CASSTLGLRHHTPHQPQHF. The CDR3 bases are TGTGCCAGCAGCACTCTGGGCCTGAGGCATCACACGCCGCATCAGCCCCAGCATTTT.

This clonotype was seen only a few times. The chain employs TRBV4-1 and TRBJ2-7; 8 bases align to TRBD1. The J segment lost 1 base and the V segment lost 4 bases, leaving 0 bases of the junction unmatched. The CDR3 covers 13 residues. The germline CDR1 and CDR2 sequences are MGHRA and YSYEKL. The DNA for the CDR3 is TGCGCCAGCAGCCGGGACAGGTCCTACGAGCAGTACTTC. It is translated as CASSRDRSYEQYF.

With respect to this clonotype: One end of the junction varies from germline; a read error may be responsible. The V call is TRBV5-3, the J call TRBJ1-2; D call uncertain. TRBV5-3 carries the ORF label, with uncertain function. This CDR3 is built from 13 residues. CDR3 loop: CASSLGNLSPYTF. In DNA, the CDR3 is TGTGCCAGCAGCTTAGGAAATCTGTCCCCCTACACCTTC.

This clonotype is classed as medium-sized. The chain carries TRBV6-1 and TRBJ1-2; TRBD1 is a possible D gene (5 bases). CDR1 is MNHNS, CDR2 SASEGT, per germline. Trimming cost V 3 bases and J 5 bases, with 13 bases left between them. CDR3 length: 14 amino acids. DNA for the CDR3: TGTGCCAGCAGTGACAGGGATCTTCGTTATGGCTACACCTTC. It is translated as CASSDRDLRYGYTF.

Sample share makes this clonotype medium-sized. The V and J genes are TRBV6-1 and TRBJ2-1, with 10 bases lining up with TRBD2. There are 17 residues in the CDR3. V dropped 5 bases and J dropped 0; count of bases not matched to a gene: 7. From germline, CDR1 is MNHNS and CDR2 SASEGT. CDR3 coding DNA: TGTGCCAGCAGTCGGACTAGCGGATTCAGCTCCTACAATGAGCAGTTCTTC. Translation gives CASSRTSGFSSYNEQFF.

This chain connects TRBV18 to TRBJ2-5, with 7 bases aligning to TRBD1. Unmatched junction bases numbered 5, after V lost 5 bases and J lost 5 bases. This CDR3 has 13 residues. CDR1 and CDR2 (germline): KGHSH, LQKENI. This chain's CDR3 is CASSGDRGETQYF. The DNA for the CDR3 is TGTGCCAGCTCAGGGGACAGAGGGGAGACCCAGTACTTC.

This clonotype was picked up a small number of times. V gene TRBV6-1 combines with J gene TRBJ2-1; D tentatively fits TRBD1 or TRBD2 (5 bases each). The end of the DNA is better explained by TRBJ2-7, so the J call may be wrong. The length of the CDR3 is 13 residues. Germline values: CDR1 MNHNS, CDR2 SASEGT. The CDR3 DNA follows: TGTGCCAGCAGTTCCAGGGAGCCCTACGAGCAGTACTTC. Translated: CASSSREPYEQYF.

The CDR3 here is CASSPLKRELTNVLTF. The CDR3 DNA reads TGCGCCAGCAGCCCCCTAAAGAGGGAACTTACCAACGTCCTGACTTTC. The chain joins TRBV4-1 to TRBJ2-6; possibly TRBD2 for D (5 bases). Germline CDR1 and CDR2: MGHRA and YSYEKL. V lost 4 bases to trimming and J lost 8 bases, with 18 bases between them. The CDR3 loop spans 16 amino acids.

V usage is TRBV20-1 and J usage is TRBJ2-1; possibly TRBD1 for D (6 bases). The V gene lost 5 bases and the J gene lost 6 bases, with 20 bases spanning the gap. From germline, CDR1 is DFQATT and CDR2 SNEGSKA (reference sequence). The length of the CDR3 is 15 residues. CDR3 sequence: CSAGTGTTVFNEQFF. CDR3 bases: TGCAGTGCTGGGACCGGGACAACAGTATTCAATGAGCAGTTCTTC.

By sample share, this clonotype is medium-sized (0.01 to 0.1%). In DNA form, the CDR3 reads TGTGCCAACCGACAGTACCCACAAGAGACCCAGTTCTTC. Protein product: CANRQYPQETQFF. This chain connects TRBV6-1 to TRBJ2-1; a weak D match, TRBD1 (5 bases). Trimming pared 10 bases from V and 13 bases from J, leaving 23 bases between. CDR1 is MNHNS and CDR2 is SASEGT in the germline V gene. This CDR3 is 13 amino acids long.

The sample holds a few counts of this clonotype. The chain uses TRBV9 and TRBJ2-3; the match to TRBD2 covers 9 bases. The CDR3 covers 15 residues. The V and J ends lost 1 base and 3 bases, in that order; junction bases with no gene match: 3. CDR1 and CDR2 (germline): SGDLS, YYNGEE. CDR3 coding DNA: TGTGCCAGCAGCGTACTAGCGGGAAAGACAGATACGCAGTATTTT. Protein sequence: CASSVLAGKTDTQYF.